This T cell receptor beta chain was retrieved from a study of beta chain features in type 1 diabetes (dated by TCRdb to 2017 to 2018). Regarding the research as a whole: Patients and healthy donors did not differ in mean age, gender distribution, total cell number or subset yield. A total of approximately 100,000,000 sorted cells were examined across all samples, and the number of cells per subset was strongly correlated with RNA yield. In the study, TCRB repertoires of sorted circulating CD4+ T cell subsets from recently diagnosed type 1 diabetes patients were compared with those of matched healthy donors. Regulatory and stem cell-like memory subsets were isolated from only 8 patients and roughly eight healthy donors, whereas naive and central memory subsets came from all 30 or so donors.

Overall results and qualifications from the work: Naive, central memory and regulatory TCRB repertoires appeared more similar among patients than among healthy donors. Sequencing cDNA rather than genomic DNA could over-represent highly expressing activated cells, although activation and CD3 levels did not differ between groups. Patients with type 1 diabetes made fewer insertions and deleted more nucleotides at VDJ recombination sites, implying thymic rearrangement abnormalities. PCR may preferentially amplify shorter templates, but because patient and control samples were amplified and corrected together, any resulting skew would affect both groups equally. Because small numbers of individuals were included in the HLA sub-analyses, any influence of HLA type on TCRB rearrangement was left unresolved. Type 1 diabetes patients showed a moderate but significant shortening of TCRB CDR3 length in all four CD4+ subsets.

Concerning this clone: Which antigen it targets is not known. Within one base of it there is no much larger clone, and no base qualities were kept.

All of the isolated RNA was reverse transcribed with the High Capacity cDNA Reverse Transcription Kit, so expressed TCRB transcripts were sequenced. Naive, central memory and regulatory T cell samples underwent deep immunoSEQ sequencing, averaging about 3.3 million total reads per sample. Sorted cells were lysed in RLT buffer, and RNA was extracted using DNase-treated RNeasy Micro or Mini kits according to cell number. To prevent cross-contamination, each cell subset was processed individually, whereas patient and healthy donor samples were processed jointly. Using the immunoSEQ multiplex PCR, TCRB sequences were amplified from cDNA into 87-bp fragments spanning the CDR3 region. The amplicons were sequenced using the Illumina HiSeq platform. The original pipeline was this. PCR bias was corrected computationally using synthetic template baselines, and reads within Hamming distance 2 were collapsed, with unmergeable singletons discarded. By aligning reads against IMGT, V, D and J genes, CDR3 length, and insertions or deletions at six rearrangement sites were assigned. Within each subset, clonotype counts were normalized to sorted cell number, and only after that were true diversity and Gini coefficients computed with the tcR R package. The overlap coefficient, calculated on TCRB nucleotide sequences, was used to quantify repertoire sharing. As a proxy for the pre-selection repertoire, out-of-frame TCRB sequences from naive cells were analyzed. This immuneACCESS table, as held by TCRdb, lists in-frame sequences with V and J called but not all clones. Of the missing ones, under half trace to an unresolved V gene in checked studies; the others have no known cause. The D gene and trimming were derived from the DNA, and the V and J assignments and clone size from that table. This sample is represented by hundreds of thousands of clones; approximately 11% of them were singletons. Together, the top ten hold roughly 0.014% of the sample.

The germline V gene sets CDR1 to SQVTM and CDR2 to ANQGSEA. V gives up 2 bases and J gives up 5 bases, and the segment between their germline ends measures 10 bases. The CDR3 holds 13 amino acids from the cysteine to the phenylalanine. Only CDR3 DNA is held: 39 bases, read in frame from base 1. Each donor gave one peripheral blood draw, averaging approximately 120 mL, which was collected into heparinised tubes. Using a panel that included CD45RO, CCR7, CD25, CD127, CD95 and CD27, naive, central memory, regulatory and stem cell-like memory CD4+ T cells were sorted on a BD FACSAria II. All sorted populations exceeded 98% purity. Right away, PBMCs were isolated by Lymphoprep density gradient centrifugation and were stained directly, with no culture step. So that batch effects would be minimized, each experiment stained and sorted samples in pairs, pairing one healthy donor with one patient.

The receptor was isolated from a woman in her twenties or thirties in good health. The sample comprised naive CD4+ T cells from blood. The cell subset or site label here, explained by the study, means: true naive CD4+ T cells. The rearranged segments are TRBV29-1 and TRBJ1-3; confidence is insufficient to name the D gene. The DNA sequence follows: TGCAGCGTTGAACCCGGGATGAGAAACACCATATATTTT. This sequence encodes CSVEPGMRNTIYF.